Described below is a single TCR beta chain sequence and its context. This sample stems from a study of blood T cell repertoires in COVID-19. Profiled with immunoSEQ multiplex PCR; TCRdb holds only in-frame clones, not every one. The data show roughly 240,000 clones, roughly nine tenths seen once. Germline values: CDR1 MNHEY, CDR2 SVGAGI. J gave up 4 bases and V 7 bases, and 6 bases lay outside the gene matches. The CDR3 extends over 13 amino acids. This receptor was obtained from a woman aged 55 to 70 who had recovered from COVID-19. V usage is TRBV6-5 and J usage is TRBJ2-7; TRBD2 agrees at 8 bases. The specimen was peripheral blood. CDR3 DNA: TGTGCCAGCACCCGGGGGGGAATTTACGAGCAGTACTTC. Its translation is CASTRGGIYEQYF.